This T cell receptor (beta chain) was identified in a study of blood T cells in healthy people across ages. Study-level findings and limits: Those diversity estimates obtained from one million T cells were thought to be underestimates. With donor CMV status unknown, expanded clonotype changes were possibly confounded. Leaving the PBMCs unsorted stopped any conclusive comparison of naive versus antigen-experienced cells.

Points on this clonotype: No antigen is known for it.

Germline-derived CDR1 and CDR2 are SGHAT and FQNNGV. CDR3 length equals 19 residues. V lost 1 base and J 0 bases, leaving 18 bases between the germline ends. Isolation yielded PBMCs, at least 7 million per sample, in every case. The use of a sample-barcoded 5' primer and a J-beta primer mix characterized a second PCR of roughly 7 to 12 cycles. Each CDR3 protein gets one entry after TCRdb re-called the 5' RACE reads with MiXCR. The data show some 320,000 distinct CDR3 sequences, 25% to 30% seen once. The sequence came from an older woman in good health. The chain couples TRBV11-2 to TRBJ1-4; D is possibly TRBD1 (6 bases). Sequenced: blood. This CDR3 reads CASSLGYFPGATTNEKLFF. CDR3 nucleotide sequence: TGTGCCAGCAGCTTAGGTTACTTTCCAGGGGCCACAACTAATGAAAAACTGTTTTTT.